The TCR beta chain under discussion was sequenced for a study of cytomegalovirus exposure and HLA in healthy donors. Points from the study as a whole: Researchers counted approximately 160 TCR beta chains as cytomegalovirus-associated.

This CDR3 is 12 amino acids long. Germline V gene lookup returns CDR1 GTSNPN and CDR2 SVGIG (reference sequence). V dropped 5 bases and J dropped 4; count of bases not matched to a gene: 4. This clone was detected a few times. Its antigen is not known. Assay: immunoSEQ multiplex PCR; the TCRdb copy retains only in-frame clones and omits some. The sample carries some 60,000 clones, approximately 96% recorded once. The sequencing input was PBMCs. The clonotype originates from a young man in good health and CMV-seronegative. The chain carries TRBV30 and TRBJ1-1, with TRBD1 matching 7 bases. CDR3 DNA sequence: TGTGCCTGGGAAAACAGGGGCACTGAAGCTTTCTTT. It yields the protein CAWENRGTEAFF.